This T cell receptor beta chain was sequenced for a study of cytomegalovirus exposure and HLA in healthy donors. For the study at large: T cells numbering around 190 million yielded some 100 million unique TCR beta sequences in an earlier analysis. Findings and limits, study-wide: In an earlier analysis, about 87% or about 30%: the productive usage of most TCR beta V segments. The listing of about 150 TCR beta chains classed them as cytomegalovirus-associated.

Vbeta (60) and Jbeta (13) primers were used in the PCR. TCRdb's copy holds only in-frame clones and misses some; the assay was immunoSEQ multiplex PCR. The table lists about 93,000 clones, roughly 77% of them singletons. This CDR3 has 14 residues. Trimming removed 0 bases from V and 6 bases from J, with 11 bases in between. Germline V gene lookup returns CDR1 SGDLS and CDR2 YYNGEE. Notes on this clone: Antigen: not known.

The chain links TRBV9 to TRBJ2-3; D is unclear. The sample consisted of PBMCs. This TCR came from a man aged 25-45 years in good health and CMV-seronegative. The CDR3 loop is CASSVAESRDTQYF. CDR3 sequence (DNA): TGTGCCAGCAGCGTAGCTGAATCGCGGGATACGCAGTATTTT.